The clone carrying this T cell receptor beta chain appeared a few times. Antigen specificity is unknown. TCRdb re-called the RT-PCR reads with MiXCR, one entry per CDR3 protein. The sample holds 200,000 to 300,000 distinct CDR3 sequences, more than 9% seen once. This sample stems from a study of response to subunit inactivated influenza vaccine. General study results and limits: Few additional T cells are recruited per seasonal influenza vaccination, authors suggested.

V dropped 4 bases and J dropped 0 bases, with 12 bases sitting between them. The CDR3 consists of 15 residues. CDR1 is LGHNA and CDR2 is YNFKEQ in the germline V gene. The sequence was obtained from a man between 50 and 59 years old who received an inactivated influenza vaccine. The chain combines TRBV4-2 with TRBJ1-2; no firm D call. Sequences were derived from non-naive T cells sorted from PBMCs, sampled around 14 days before vaccination. This CDR3 reads CASSPSDGPNYGYTF. In nucleotides, the CDR3 is TGTGCCAGCAGCCCCTCCGACGGACCTAACTATGGCTACACCTTC.